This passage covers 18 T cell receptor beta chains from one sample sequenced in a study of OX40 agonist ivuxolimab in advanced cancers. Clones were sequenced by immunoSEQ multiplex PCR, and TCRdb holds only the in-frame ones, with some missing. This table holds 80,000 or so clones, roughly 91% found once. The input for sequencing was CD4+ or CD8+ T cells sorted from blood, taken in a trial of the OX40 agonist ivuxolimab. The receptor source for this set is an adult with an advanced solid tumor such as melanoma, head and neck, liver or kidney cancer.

CDR3 region: CASSWTGVGYTF. CDR3 DNA sequence: TGTGCCAGCAGCTGGACAGGAGTTGGCTACACCTTC. The chain recombines TRBV7-8 with TRBJ1-2, with TRBD1 matching 7 bases. The CDR3 runs to 12 residues. Germline CDR1 and CDR2: SGHVS and FQNEAQ. The ends lost 4 bases at V and 7 bases at J; junction bases unmatched: 3.

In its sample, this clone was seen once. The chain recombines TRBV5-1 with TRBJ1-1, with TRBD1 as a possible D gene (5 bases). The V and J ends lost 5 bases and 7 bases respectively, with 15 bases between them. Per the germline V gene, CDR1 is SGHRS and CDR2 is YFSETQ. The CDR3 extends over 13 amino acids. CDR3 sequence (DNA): TGCGCCAGCAGAATAGGCGGGGGTGTTGAAGCTTTCTTT. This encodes CASRIGGGVEAFF.

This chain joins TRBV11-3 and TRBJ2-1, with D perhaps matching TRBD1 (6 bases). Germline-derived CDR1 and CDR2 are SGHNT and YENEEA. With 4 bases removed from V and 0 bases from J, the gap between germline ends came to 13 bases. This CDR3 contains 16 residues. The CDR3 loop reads CASSSTQGSSYNEQFF. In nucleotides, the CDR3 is TGTGCCAGCAGCTCCACTCAGGGGAGCTCCTACAATGAGCAGTTCTTC.

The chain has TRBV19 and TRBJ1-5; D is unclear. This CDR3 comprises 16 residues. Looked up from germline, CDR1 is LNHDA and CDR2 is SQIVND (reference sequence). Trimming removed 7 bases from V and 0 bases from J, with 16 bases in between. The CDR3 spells CASTPVETFSNQPQHF. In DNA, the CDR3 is TGTGCCAGTACTCCGGTCGAGACCTTTAGCAATCAGCCCCAGCATTTT.

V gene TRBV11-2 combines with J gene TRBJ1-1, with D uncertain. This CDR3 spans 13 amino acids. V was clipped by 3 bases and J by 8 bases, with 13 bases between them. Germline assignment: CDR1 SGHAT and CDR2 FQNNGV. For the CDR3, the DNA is TGTGCCAGCAGCTTGGAACGCCTCACGGAAGCTTTCTTT. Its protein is CASSLERLTEAFF.

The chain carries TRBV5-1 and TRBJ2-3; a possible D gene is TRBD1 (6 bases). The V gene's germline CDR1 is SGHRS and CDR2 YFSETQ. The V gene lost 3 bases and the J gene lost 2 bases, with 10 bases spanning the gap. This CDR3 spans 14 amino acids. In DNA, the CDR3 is TGCGCCAGCAGCTCCGGGACATACACAGATACGCAGTATTTT. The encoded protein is CASSSGTYTDTQYF.

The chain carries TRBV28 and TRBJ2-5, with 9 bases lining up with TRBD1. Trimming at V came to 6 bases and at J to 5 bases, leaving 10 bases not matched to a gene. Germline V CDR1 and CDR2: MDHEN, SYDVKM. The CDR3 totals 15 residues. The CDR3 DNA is TGTGCCAGCAGCGCGACAGGGGGGACCCGGGAGACCCAGTACTTC. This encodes CASSATGGTRETQYF.

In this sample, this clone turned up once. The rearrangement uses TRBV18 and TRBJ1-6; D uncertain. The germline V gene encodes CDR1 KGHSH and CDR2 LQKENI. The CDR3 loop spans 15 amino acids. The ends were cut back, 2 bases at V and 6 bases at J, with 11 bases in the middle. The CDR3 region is CASSPGVSPNSPLHF. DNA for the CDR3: TGTGCCAGCTCACCAGGGGTTTCCCCTAATTCACCCCTCCACTTT.

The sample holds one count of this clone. CDR3 protein: CASSRKGLAASTDTQYF. The CDR3 DNA reads TGTGCCAGCAGCCGAAAAGGACTAGCGGCTAGCACAGATACGCAGTATTTT. This chain links TRBV5-5 with TRBJ2-3; 10 positions match TRBD2. The CDR3 runs to 17 residues. Germline trimming cut 4 bases from V and 0 bases from J; bases unmatched to any gene: 8. CDR1 and CDR2 from the germline V gene are SGHKS and YYEKEE (reference sequence).

The CDR3 reads CASSLEVNSNQPQHF. In DNA form, the CDR3 reads TGTGCCAGCAGCTTAGAAGTGAATAGCAATCAGCCCCAGCATTTT. This rearrangement joins TRBV7-2 to TRBJ1-5; the D is unclear. Germline V CDR1 and CDR2: SGHTA, FQGNSA. This CDR3 region has 15 residues. The ends were cut back, 1 base at V and 0 bases at J, with 7 bases in the middle. The full variable domain, in which reference TRBV7-2 and TRBJ1-5 provide the parts outside the CDR3, is GAGVSQSPSNKVTEKGKDVELRCDPISGHTALYWYRQSLGQGLEFLIYFQGNSAPDKSGLPSDRFSAERTGGSVSTLTIQRTQQEDSAVYLCASSLEVNSNQPQHFGDGTRLSIL.

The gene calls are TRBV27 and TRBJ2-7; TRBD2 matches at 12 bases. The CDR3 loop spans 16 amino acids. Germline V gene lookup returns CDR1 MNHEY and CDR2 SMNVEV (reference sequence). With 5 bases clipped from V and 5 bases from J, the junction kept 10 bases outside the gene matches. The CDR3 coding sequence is TGTGCCAGCAGTACCCAGACTAGCGGGAGTAGCCACGAGCAGTACTTC. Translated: CASSTQTSGSSHEQYF.

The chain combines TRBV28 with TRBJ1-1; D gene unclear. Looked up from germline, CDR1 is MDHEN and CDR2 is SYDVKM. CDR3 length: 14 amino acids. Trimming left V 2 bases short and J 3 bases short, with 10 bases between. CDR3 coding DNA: TGTGCCAGCAGTTTACGGGGAAAGCACACTGAAGCTTTCTTT. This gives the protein CASSLRGKHTEAFF.

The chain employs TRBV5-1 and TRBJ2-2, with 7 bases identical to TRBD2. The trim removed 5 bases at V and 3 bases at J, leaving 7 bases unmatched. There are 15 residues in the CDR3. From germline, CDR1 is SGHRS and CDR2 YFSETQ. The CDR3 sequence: CASSWISGHTGELFF. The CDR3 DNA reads TGCGCCAGCAGTTGGATTAGCGGGCACACCGGGGAGCTGTTTTTT.

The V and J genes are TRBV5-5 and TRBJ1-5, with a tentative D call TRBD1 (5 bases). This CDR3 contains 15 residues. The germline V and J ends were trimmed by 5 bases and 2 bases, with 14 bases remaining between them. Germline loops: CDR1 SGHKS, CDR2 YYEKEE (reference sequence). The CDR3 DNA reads TGTGCCAGCAGTCTAGGGGCGGGTGGCAATCAGCCCCAGCATTTT. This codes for CASSLGAGGNQPQHF.

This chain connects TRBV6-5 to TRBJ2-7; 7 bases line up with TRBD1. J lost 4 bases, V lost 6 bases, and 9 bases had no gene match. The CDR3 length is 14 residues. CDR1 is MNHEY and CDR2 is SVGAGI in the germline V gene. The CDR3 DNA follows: TGTGCCAGCAGCCGGGACAGCACTACGTACGAGCAGTACGTC. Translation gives CASSRDSTTYEQYV.

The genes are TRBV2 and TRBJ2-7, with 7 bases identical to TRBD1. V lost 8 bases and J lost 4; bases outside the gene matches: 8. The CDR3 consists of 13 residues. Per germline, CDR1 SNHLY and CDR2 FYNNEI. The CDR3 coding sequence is TGTGCCAGCGTAGGGACAGCTAAATACGAGCAGTACGTC. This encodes CASVGTAKYEQYV.

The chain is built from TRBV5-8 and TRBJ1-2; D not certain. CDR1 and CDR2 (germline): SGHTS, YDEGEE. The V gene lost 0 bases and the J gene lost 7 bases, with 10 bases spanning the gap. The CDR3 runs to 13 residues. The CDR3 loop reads CASSLARDGGYTF. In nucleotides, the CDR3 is TGTGCCAGCAGCTTGGCAAGGGATGGTGGCTACACCTTC. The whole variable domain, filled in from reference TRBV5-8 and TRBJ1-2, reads EAGVTQSPTHLIKTRGQQATLRCSPISGHTSVYWYQQALGLGLQFLLWYDEGEERNRGNFPPRFSGRQFPNYSSELNVNALELEDSALYLCASSLARDGGYTFGSGTRLTVV.

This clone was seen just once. The CDR3 nucleotides read TGTGCCAGCAGTTCAGAACACGGCTCCTACGAGCAGTACGTC. It codes for CASSSEHGSYEQYV. The rearrangement uses TRBV28 and TRBJ2-7; no firm D call. This CDR3 spans 14 amino acids. Trimming took 4 bases from V and 0 from J, leaving 10 bases between them. Looked up from germline, CDR1 is MDHEN and CDR2 is SYDVKM.